This T cell receptor beta chain came from a study of control samples from healthy donors and cancer patients. CDR3 length: 16 amino acids. J was trimmed by 1 base and V by 3 bases; bases with no gene match: 3. CDR1 is LNHDA and CDR2 is SQIVND in the germline V gene (reference sequence). This clone was observed a few times. Measured with immunoSEQ multiplex PCR; TCRdb has only the in-frame clones, and not every one. The repertoire holds about 250,000 clones, with roughly four fifths as singletons. The chain links TRBV19 to TRBJ2-2; 9 bases align to TRBD1. The sequenced sample was PBMCs. This TCR derives from a woman between 55 and 75 years old with lung cancer. DNA for the CDR3: TGTGCCAGTAGTATCACAGGGGGCTGGAACACCGGGGAGCTGTTTTTT. Translating it yields CASSITGGWNTGELFF.